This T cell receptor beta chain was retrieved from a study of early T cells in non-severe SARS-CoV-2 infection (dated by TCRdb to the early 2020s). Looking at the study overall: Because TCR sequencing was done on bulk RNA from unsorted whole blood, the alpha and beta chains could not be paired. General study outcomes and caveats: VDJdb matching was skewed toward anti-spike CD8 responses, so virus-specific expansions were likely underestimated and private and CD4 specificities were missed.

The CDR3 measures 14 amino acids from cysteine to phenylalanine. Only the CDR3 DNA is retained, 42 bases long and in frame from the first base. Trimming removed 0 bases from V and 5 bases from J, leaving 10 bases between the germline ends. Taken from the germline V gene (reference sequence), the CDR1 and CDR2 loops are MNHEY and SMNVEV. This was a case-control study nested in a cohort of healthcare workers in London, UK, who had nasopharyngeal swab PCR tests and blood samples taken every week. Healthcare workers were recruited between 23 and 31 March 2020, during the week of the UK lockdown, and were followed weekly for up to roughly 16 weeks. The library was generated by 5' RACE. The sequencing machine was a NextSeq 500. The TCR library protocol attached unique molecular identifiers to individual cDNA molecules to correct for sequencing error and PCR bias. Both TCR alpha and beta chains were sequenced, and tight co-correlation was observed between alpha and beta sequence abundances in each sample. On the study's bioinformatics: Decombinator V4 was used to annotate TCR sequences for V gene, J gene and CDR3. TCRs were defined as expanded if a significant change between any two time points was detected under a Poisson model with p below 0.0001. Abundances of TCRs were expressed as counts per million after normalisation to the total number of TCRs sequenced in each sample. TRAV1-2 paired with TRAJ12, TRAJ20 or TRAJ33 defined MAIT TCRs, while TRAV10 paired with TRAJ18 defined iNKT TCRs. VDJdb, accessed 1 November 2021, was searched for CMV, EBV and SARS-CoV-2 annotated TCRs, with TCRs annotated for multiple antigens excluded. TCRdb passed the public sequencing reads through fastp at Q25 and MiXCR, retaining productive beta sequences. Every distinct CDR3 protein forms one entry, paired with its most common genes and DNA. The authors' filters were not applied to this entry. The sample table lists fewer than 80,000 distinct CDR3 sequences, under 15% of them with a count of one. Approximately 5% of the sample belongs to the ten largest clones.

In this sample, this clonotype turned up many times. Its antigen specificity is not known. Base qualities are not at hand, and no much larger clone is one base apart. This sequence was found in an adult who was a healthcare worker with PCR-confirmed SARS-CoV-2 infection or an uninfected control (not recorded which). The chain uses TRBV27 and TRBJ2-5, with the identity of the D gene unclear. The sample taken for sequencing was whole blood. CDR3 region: CASSLSMGLETQYF. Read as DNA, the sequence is TGTGCCAGCAGTTTATCGATGGGGTTGGAGACCCAGTACTTC.